These T cell receptor beta chains were read from a single sample in a study of blood T cell repertoires in COVID-19. Clones were read by immunoSEQ multiplex PCR, and TCRdb kept only the in-frame ones, dropping some. The sample has around 100,000 clones; around 89% are singletons. Sequenced material: peripheral blood. The source of these receptors is a woman at least 80 years old with acute or convalescent COVID-19. The conserved cysteine and the conserved F or W are not part of the CDR3 here. The order of the fields is V gene, clone size, J gene, CDR3 protein. For some rows the clone size is stated as once, few or many, or as a class when expanded; others skip it.

>TRBV11-2|.|TRBJ2-5
ASSLVEGPTTQY
>TRBV5-6|.|TRBJ2-5
ASSFGRFETQY
>TRBV27|.|TRBJ1-5
ASSLTGRNQPQH
>TRBV6-5|.|TRBJ2-3
ASNRVPDTQY
>TRBV7-9|.|TRBJ2-7
ASSLVAAYEQY
>TRBV5-1|.|TRBJ1-4
ASSLGQGSEKLF
>TRBV18|.|TRBJ2-2
ASSPAAQGLNTGELF
>TRBV5-4|.|TRBJ2-7
ASSGDGDFYEQY
>TRBV19|once|TRBJ1-2
ASSEQGAGYGYT
>TRBV5-6|.|TRBJ2-5
ASDLTGSFETQY
>TRBV9|.|TRBJ2-7
ASSVGDTFYEQY
>TRBV7-8|.|TRBJ2-5
ASSLVPKRRETQY
>TRBV11-2|once|TRBJ2-5
ASSLMSSETQY
>TRBV2|.|TRBJ2-5
ASKKTGLRETQY
>TRBV30|.|TRBJ1-2
AWSLQTLGYT
>TRBV9|.|TRBJ2-3
ASTPITDTQY
>TRBV6-2/TRBV6-3|.|TRBJ2-1
ASSYSGGPYNEQF
>TRBV7-9|.|TRBJ1-3
ASSSTTGLRNTIY
>TRBV28|.|TRBJ2-1
ASSRGRGGYYNEQF
>TRBV4-1|.|TRBJ2-7
ASSQLTGRLSGEQY